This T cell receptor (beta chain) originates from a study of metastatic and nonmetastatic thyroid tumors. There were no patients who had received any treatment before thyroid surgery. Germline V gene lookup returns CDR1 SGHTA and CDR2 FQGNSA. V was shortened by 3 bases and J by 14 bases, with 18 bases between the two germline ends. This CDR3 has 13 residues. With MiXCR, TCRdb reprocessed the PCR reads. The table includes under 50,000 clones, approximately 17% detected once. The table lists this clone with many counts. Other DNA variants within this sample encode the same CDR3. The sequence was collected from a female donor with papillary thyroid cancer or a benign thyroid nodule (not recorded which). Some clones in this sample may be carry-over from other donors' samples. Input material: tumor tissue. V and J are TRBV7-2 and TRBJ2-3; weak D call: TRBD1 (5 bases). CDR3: CASSFRHDSSPYF. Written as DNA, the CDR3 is TGTGCCAGCAGCTTCCGTCATGACAGCTCGCCGTATTTT.